These T cell receptor beta chains were read from a single sample in a study of brain T cells in children with intractable seizures. The method was immunoSEQ multiplex PCR; TCRdb's version includes in-frame clones alone and lacks a portion of them. The table shows 300,000 to 400,000 clones, with about 93% occurring only once. The sequencing used peripheral blood, collected roughly 5 months after surgery. The receptors stem from a boy under two years old with tuberous sclerosis and intractable seizures. CDR3s include the opening cysteine and the closing phenylalanine or tryptophan.

V: TRBV2; CDR3: CASRGGQGTNQPQHF
V: TRBV6-5; CDR3: CAIWTGQLYGYTF
V: TRBV19; CDR3: CASSIEGGRRSTNTGELFF
V: TRBV2; CDR3: CASSEDDLGIPEAFF
V: TRBV5-6; CDR3: CASSEGGENIQYF
V: TRBV18; CDR3: CASSPWLSNQPQHF
V: TRBV19; CDR3: CASDNGGSTDTQYF
V: TRBV13; CDR3: CASSPSGETQYF
V: TRBV30; CDR3: CAWSVIRAGGKETQYF
V: TRBV30; CDR3: CAWEQGPASTDTQYF